The 23 T cell receptor beta chains presented below share a single source sample, sequenced in a study of T-cell reconstitution after alpha-beta-depleted transplantation in children. Construction of the TCRbeta library involved unique molecular identifiers. TCRdb recomputed calls from the PCR reads with MiXCR, one row per CDR3 protein. The sample holds about 540,000 distinct CDR3 sequences, 15% to 20% seen once. The sample here was PBMCs from the stem cell graft donor, taken from the stem cell graft. These TCRs come from a human donor who donated a stem cell graft to a child with acute lymphoblastic leukemia.

This clonotype came up a few times. This rearrangement joins TRBV12-3 or TRBV12-4 to TRBJ1-1; 8 bases line up with TRBD1. The V segment lost 5 bases and the J segment 5 bases; nucleotides outside the gene matches: 10. CDR3 length equals 15 residues. CDR3 bases: TGTGCCAGCAGTCCCTCGGCAGGGGGCGAGACTGAAGCTTTCTTT. Its protein product is CASSPSAGGETEAFF.

This clonotype was observed at least ten times. This chain joins TRBV5-1 and TRBJ2-1; a weak D match, TRBD1 (5 bases). The CDR3 is 14 amino acids. CDR1 and CDR2 (germline): SGHRS, YFSETQ. With 6 bases removed from V and 2 bases from J, the gap between germline ends came to 12 bases. CDR3 protein: CASTTGQPYNEQFF. The DNA for the CDR3 is TGCGCCAGCACCACAGGACAACCCTACAATGAGCAGTTCTTC.

The gene calls are TRBV5-1 and TRBJ1-1, with 9 positions matching TRBD1. Trimming cost V 4 bases and J 5 bases; bases outside gene matches: 12. CDR3 length: 16 residues. Germline assignment: CDR1 SGHRS and CDR2 YFSETQ. CDR3 amino acids: CASSRSGTGFGTEAFF. The CDR3 coding sequence is TGCGCCAGCAGCAGGTCCGGGACAGGGTTTGGGACTGAAGCTTTCTTT.

The V gene is TRBV3-1, the J gene TRBJ1-2, with D hard to call. V dropped 1 base and J dropped 0 bases, with 9 bases sitting between them. CDR3 length equals 15 residues. Germline assignment: CDR1 LGHDT and CDR2 YNNKEL (reference sequence). The CDR3 sequence: CASSQGSESNYGYTF. In DNA, the CDR3 is TGTGCCAGCAGCCAAGGCAGCGAGTCTAACTATGGCTACACCTTC.

The V gene is TRBV30, the J gene TRBJ1-5; 8 nucleotides match TRBD1. Losses at the gene ends were 1 base for V and 7 bases for J; bases not matched to a gene: 6. This CDR3 is built from 14 residues. Germline-derived CDR1 and CDR2 are GTSNPN and SVGIG (reference sequence). This CDR3 reads CAWSAGQGGQPQHF. The CDR3 bases are TGTGCCTGGAGTGCCGGACAGGGTGGGCAGCCCCAGCATTTT. The variable domain in full, completed from reference TRBV30 and TRBJ1-5, reads SQTIHQWPATLVQPVGSPLSLECTVEGTSNPNLYWYRQAAGRGLQLLFYSVGIGQISSEVPQNLSASRPQDRQFILSSKKLLLSDSGFYLCAWSAGQGGQPQHFGDGTRLSIL.

V usage is TRBV12-3 or TRBV12-4 and J usage is TRBJ1-5; possibly TRBD1 for D (6 bases). The CDR3 runs 14 residues. V was trimmed by 4 bases and J by 6 bases, leaving 13 bases between them. This CDR3 reads CASSSTGSLQPQHF. Here the CDR3 DNA reads TGTGCCAGCAGTTCCACAGGGTCCCTTCAGCCCCAGCATTTT.

This sequence joins TRBV5-1 and TRBJ1-1, with 7 nucleotides matching TRBD1. This CDR3 contains 14 residues. The V gene end was trimmed by 1 base and the J gene end by 4 bases; junction bases not matched to a gene: 4. The germline V gene encodes CDR1 SGHRS and CDR2 YFSETQ. In DNA form, the CDR3 reads TGCGCCAGCAGCTTGACAGGGGTGGGCACTGAAGCTTTCTTT. Its translation is CASSLTGVGTEAFF. The full variable domain, completed using reference TRBV5-1 and TRBJ1-1, is KAGVTQTPRYLIKTRGQQVTLSCSPISGHRSVSWYQQTPGQGLQFLFEYFSETQRNKGNFPGRFSGRQFSNSRSEMNVSTLELGDSALYLCASSLTGVGTEAFFGQGTRLTVV.

The gene calls are TRBV5-1 and TRBJ2-1; 12 positions match TRBD2. The germline V gene encodes CDR1 SGHRS and CDR2 YFSETQ. CDR3 length: 18 amino acids. Trimming took 0 bases from V and 10 from J; bases not matched to a gene: 14. The CDR3 reads CASSLDLAGGDAGREQFF. The CDR3 bases are TGCGCCAGCAGCTTGGATCTAGCGGGAGGGGATGCAGGCCGGGAGCAGTTCTTC.

The chain links TRBV11-2 to TRBJ2-7; D gene uncertain. CDR3 length: 18 amino acids. The germline CDR1 and CDR2 sequences are SGHAT and FQNNGV. V was clipped by 5 bases and J by 0 bases, with 23 bases between them. CDR3 DNA sequence: TGTGCCAGCAGCCCTGGACCGATAAGAGTAGGAAGCTCCTACGAGCAGTACTTC. It encodes CASSPGPIRVGSSYEQYF.

This rearrangement joins TRBV15 to TRBJ1-5; 7 nucleotides match TRBD1. Germline V lookup: CDR1 LNHNV, CDR2 YYDKDF (reference sequence). V lost 0 bases, J lost 0 bases, and 11 bases stayed unmatched. The CDR3 runs to 19 residues. DNA of the CDR3: TGTGCCACCAGCAGAGATCCCCCAGGGGGTCTTTATAGCAATCAGCCCCAGCATTTT. Residues: CATSRDPPGGLYSNQPQHF. Full variable domain (outside the CDR3, taken from reference TRBV15 and TRBJ1-5): DAMVIQNPRYQVTQFGKPVTLSCSQTLNHNVMYWYQQKSSQAPKLLFHYYDKDFNNEADTPDNFQSRRPNTSFCFLDIRSPGLGDTAMYLCATSRDPPGGLYSNQPQHFGDGTRLSIL.

The table lists this clonotype with a few counts. The V call is TRBV5-1, the J call TRBJ2-7; D might be TRBD2 (5 bases). The germline CDR1 and CDR2 sequences are SGHRS and YFSETQ. With 2 bases removed from V and 6 bases from J, the gap between germline ends came to 21 bases. This CDR3 has 16 amino acids. CDR3 bases: TGCGCCAGCAGCTTCTACGCGGCGGGTAACAACCTCGAGCAGTACTTC. The encoded protein is CASSFYAAGNNLEQYF.

The table lists this clonotype with a few counts. This chain connects TRBV2 to TRBJ2-7; no clear D gene. V was cut by 4 bases and J by 3 bases, with 7 bases left in between. This CDR3 has 12 residues. The germline V gene encodes CDR1 SNHLY and CDR2 FYNNEI. The DNA of the CDR3 is TGTGCCAGCAGTGGAGAAATCTACGAGCAGTACTTC. This encodes CASSGEIYEQYF.

This clonotype was seen a few times. The chain uses TRBV25-1 and TRBJ1-1; 7 bases map to TRBD1. The CDR3 covers 13 residues. The V gene end was trimmed by 7 bases and the J gene end by 6 bases; junction bases not matched to a gene: 8. CDR1 is MGHDK and CDR2 is SYGVNS in the germline V gene. This CDR3 reads CASKDRATPEAFF. DNA for the CDR3: TGTGCCAGCAAAGACAGGGCTACGCCTGAAGCTTTCTTT.

This clonotype has only a few counts. This chain uses TRBV20-1 with TRBJ1-1; no clear D gene. The germline V gene has CDR1 DFQATT and CDR2 SNEGSKA (reference sequence). Trimming removed 5 bases at V and 0 bases at J, with 4 bases between. CDR3 length: 11 residues. The DNA of the CDR3 is TGCAGTGCTCGAGTGAACACTGAAGCTTTCTTT. Its protein product is CSARVNTEAFF.

This clonotype was seen only a few times. The chain has TRBV5-1 and TRBJ2-2, with D unclear. V lost 1 base and J lost 3, with 7 bases in between. The CDR3 has 14 amino acids. CDR1 and CDR2 from the germline V gene are SGHRS and YFSETQ. This CDR3 is CASSLLRDTGELFF. CDR3 nucleotide sequence: TGCGCCAGCAGCTTGCTCCGCGACACCGGGGAGCTGTTTTTT. Full variable domain (remainder filled in from reference TRBV5-1 and TRBJ2-2): KAGVTQTPRYLIKTRGQQVTLSCSPISGHRSVSWYQQTPGQGLQFLFEYFSETQRNKGNFPGRFSGRQFSNSRSEMNVSTLELGDSALYLCASSLLRDTGELFFGEGSRLTVL.

In this sample, this clonotype turned up a few times. The rearrangement links TRBV28 to TRBJ2-5; TRBD2 matches 8 bases. The germline V gene has CDR1 MDHEN and CDR2 SYDVKM. The CDR3 sequence is 14 residues long. Trimming cost V 3 bases and J 3 bases; bases outside gene matches: 3. CDR3: CASSFILAEETQYF. DNA for the CDR3: TGTGCCAGCAGTTTCATACTAGCGGAAGAGACCCAGTACTTC. Filled out from reference TRBV28 and TRBJ2-5, the complete variable domain reads DVKVTQSSRYLVKRTGEKVFLECVQDMDHENMFWYRQDPGLGLRLIYFSYDVKMKEKGDIPEGYSVSREKKERFSLILESASTNQTSMYLCASSFILAEETQYFGPGTRLLVL.

This clonotype occurred a few times. The chain couples TRBV6-5 to TRBJ1-1; 9 nucleotides match TRBD1. V gave up 6 bases and J gave up 11 bases; unmatched junction bases: 7. The length of the CDR3 is 12 residues. Per germline, CDR1 MNHEY and CDR2 SVGAGI. The CDR3 protein is CASRPQGAEAFF. The CDR3 coding sequence is TGTGCCAGCAGACCACAGGGGGCGGAGGCTTTCTTT.

The CDR3 loop reads CASSYSRLRSFPFRTEAFF. CDR3 DNA: TGTGCCAGCAGTTACTCGAGATTGCGTTCCTTCCCCTTCCGAACTGAAGCTTTCTTT. The chain couples TRBV6-2 or TRBV6-3 to TRBJ1-1; D is unresolved. V lost 0 bases, J lost 5 bases, and 25 bases lay in between. The CDR3 spans 19 residues. Germline V gene data show CDR1 as MNHEY and CDR2 as SVGEGT.

The chain links TRBV7-8 to TRBJ1-5; maybe TRBD1 (5 bases). Germline-derived CDR1 and CDR2 are SGHVS and FQNEAQ. The CDR3 is 14 residues long. The V end lost 9 bases, the J end lost 0 bases, and 12 bases lay between the germline ends. This CDR3 is CASSRDFSNQPQHF. In DNA form, the CDR3 reads TGTGCCAGTAGCAGGGATTTTAGCAATCAGCCCCAGCATTTT. Filled out from reference TRBV7-8 and TRBJ1-5, the complete variable domain reads GAGVSQSPRYKVAKRGQDVALRCDPISGHVSLFWYQQALGQGPEFLTYFQNEAQLDKSGLPSDRFFAERPEGSVSTLKIQRTQQEDSAVYLCASSRDFSNQPQHFGDGTRLSIL.

The table lists this clonotype with many counts. V usage is TRBV20-1 and J usage is TRBJ2-1, with 11 bases matching TRBD1. V shed 2 bases and J 3 bases; nucleotides not matched to a gene: 6. Germline V gene sequence: CDR1 DFQATT, CDR2 SNEGSKA (reference sequence). The CDR3 contains 16 residues. CDR3 amino acids: CSARRGTGGDYNEQFF. CDR3 DNA sequence: TGCAGTGCTAGACGAGGGACAGGGGGGGACTACAATGAGCAGTTCTTC.

This chain joins TRBV12-3 or TRBV12-4 and TRBJ1-6, with 9 bases matching TRBD1. The junction had 1 base not matched to a gene; V was cut back by 3 bases and J by 7 bases. The CDR3 consists of 14 residues. The CDR3, as DNA: TGTGCCAGCAGTTTTGGACAGGGGAATTCACCCCTCCACTTT. The encoded protein is CASSFGQGNSPLHF.

Details on this clonotype: A much more abundant neighbour one base away suggests this may be a read error. The CDR3 DNA reads TGCGCCAGCAGCTTGGTAGTAGGGTCCTGGGAGCTGTTTTTT. Its protein is CASSLVVGSWELFF. The chain recombines TRBV5-1 with TRBJ2-2; no definite D call. V lost 0 bases and J lost 9, with 12 bases in between. CDR3 length: 14 amino acids. Per germline, CDR1 SGHRS and CDR2 YFSETQ.

This sequence joins TRBV7-9 and TRBJ1-2, with 12 bases lining up with TRBD1. Trimming took 4 bases from V and 2 from J; bases not matched to a gene: 8. Looked up from germline, CDR1 is SEHNR and CDR2 is FQNEAQ (reference sequence). CDR3 length: 17 residues. The CDR3 is CASSSPWDRGRNYGYTF. Written as DNA, the CDR3 is TGTGCCAGCAGCTCCCCTTGGGACAGGGGGCGCAACTATGGCTACACCTTC.